This T cell receptor (beta chain) derives from a study of Graves' ophthalmopathy and Graves' hyperthyroidism. Study context: At initial diagnosis, peripheral blood was obtained, and this preceded any treatment.

Amplification from RNA transcripts yielded the TCR beta CDR3 regions. HTBI primers served in a first-round RT-PCR, which a second-round multiplex PCR followed. Using its own MiXCR run on the multiplex PCR reads, TCRdb lists one record per CDR3 protein. Of about 640,000 distinct CDR3 sequences detected, about two fifths appear once; the ten largest clones hold over 2.5%. Concerning this clonotype itself: Its antigen is undetermined.

Study-wide results and caveats: Among expanded thyroid clonotypes above 0.001 frequency, most also occurred in blood.

Moderate-to-severe activity, with CAS ≥3, NOSPECS ≥4 and duration under 3 months, characterized the donors with ophthalmopathy. Orbital computed tomography, thyroid ultrasound, TRAb, serum thyroxine and clinical symptoms formed the basis of diagnosis. There are 18 residues in the CDR3. The ends were cut back, 0 bases at V and 1 base at J, with 13 bases in the middle. Germline V gene data show CDR1 as SGHTA and CDR2 as FQGTGA. The J gene is TRBJ2-6, the V gene TRBV7-3; the D gene could be TRBD1 or TRBD2 (5 bases each). The sequence was obtained from an adult man with Graves' ophthalmopathy. Sequenced material: peripheral blood. The DNA of the CDR3 is TGTGCCAGCAGCTTAACGTTAACGAGGGGTTCTGGGGCCAACGTCCTGACTTTC. This encodes CASSLTLTRGSGANVLTF.